The 14 T cell receptor beta chains below were found in one sample sequenced in a study of response to subunit inactivated influenza vaccine. TCRdb ran MiXCR on the RT-PCR reads and lists one entry per CDR3 protein. The table shows roughly 190,000 distinct CDR3 sequences, with about 15% occurring only once. This specimen was CD8+ T cells sorted from PBMCs, taken 5 to 6 days after vaccination. The receptors were sampled from a man aged 50 to 59 who received an inactivated influenza vaccine.

This chain links TRBV30 with TRBJ1-2; D perhaps matches TRBD1 (5 bases). V lost 3 bases and J lost 5, with 10 bases in between. The CDR3 contains 12 residues. Germline V gene data show CDR1 as GTSNPN and CDR2 as SVGIG (reference sequence). The CDR3 DNA reads TGTGCCTGGAGGTGGGGCCAATATGGCTACACCTTC. It encodes CAWRWGQYGYTF. The full variable domain, in which reference TRBV30 and TRBJ1-2 provide the parts outside the CDR3, is SQTIHQWPATLVQPVGSPLSLECTVEGTSNPNLYWYRQAAGRGLQLLFYSVGIGQISSEVPQNLSASRPQDRQFILSSKKLLLSDSGFYLCAWRWGQYGYTFGSGTRLTVV.

This clonotype was detected only a few times. J is TRBJ2-2 and V is TRBV27, with a possible D match to TRBD1 (6 bases). Germline CDR1 and CDR2: MNHEY and SMNVEV (reference sequence). Trimming left V 4 bases short and J 3 bases short, with 18 bases between. The CDR3 is 17 amino acids. Here the CDR3 DNA reads TGTGCCAGCAGTTCTCCCGTAAAGGACAGTGACACCGGGGAGCTGTTTTTT. Its protein is CASSSPVKDSDTGELFF.

This chain connects TRBV3-1 to TRBJ2-7; D remains ambiguous. V lost 2 bases, J lost 3 bases, and 11 bases lay in between. Germline V gene sequence: CDR1 LGHDT, CDR2 YNNKEL (reference sequence). The CDR3 sequence is 14 residues long. The CDR3 spells CASSQLPRDYEQYF. Written as DNA, the CDR3 is TGTGCCAGCAGCCAACTTCCCAGAGACTACGAGCAGTACTTC.

This clonotype occurred a few times. The rearrangement links TRBV6-5 to TRBJ1-2; D is possibly TRBD1 (5 bases). The CDR3 contains 16 residues. V dropped 0 bases and J dropped 3 bases, with 14 bases sitting between them. Germline values: CDR1 MNHEY, CDR2 SVGAGI. The CDR3 DNA follows: TGTGCCAGCAGTTACTCGATCAGGGAGGTGGACTATGGCTACACCTTC. It encodes CASSYSIREVDYGYTF.

This clonotype has ten or more counts. The chain couples TRBV28 to TRBJ2-1; D is undetermined. V was clipped by 4 bases and J by 4 bases, with 11 bases between them. The CDR3 contains 14 residues. CDR1 is MDHEN, CDR2 SYDVKM, per germline. The CDR3 nucleotides are TGTGCCAGCAGTTCCGGACGGATTTACAATGAGCAGTTCTTC. Translating gives CASSSGRIYNEQFF.

This clonotype came up a few times. The chain is built from TRBV2 and TRBJ2-2, with 8 nucleotides matching TRBD1. CDR1 is SNHLY, CDR2 FYNNEI, per germline. The CDR3 is made up of 14 amino acids. The J segment lost 5 bases and the V segment lost 5 bases, leaving 4 bases of the junction unmatched. CDR3 loop: CASSRDRKTGELFF. The CDR3 DNA sequence: TGTGCCAGCAGTCGGGACAGGAAAACCGGGGAGCTGTTTTTT.

This clonotype was seen a handful of times. The chain combines TRBV6-5 with TRBJ2-5; 10 nucleotides agree with TRBD2. The CDR3 extends over 15 amino acids. J gave up 2 bases and V 6 bases, and 6 bases lay outside the gene matches. CDR1 is MNHEY and CDR2 is SVGAGI in the germline V gene. CDR3 sequence: CASSYSGRPQETQYF. The CDR3 nucleotides read TGTGCCAGCAGCTATAGCGGGAGGCCTCAAGAGACCCAGTACTTC.

This clonotype was detected only a few times. The chain links TRBV20-1 to TRBJ1-1; D remains ambiguous. Germline lookup yields CDR1 DFQATT and CDR2 SNEGSKA (reference sequence). Trimming removed 6 bases at V and 1 base at J, with 15 bases between. The CDR3 runs to 14 residues. In DNA, the CDR3 is TGCAGTGCACCTCCCCCGGTTCGGAACACTGAAGCTTTCTTT. It yields the protein CSAPPPVRNTEAFF.

This clonotype has just a few counts. This chain connects TRBV4-2 to TRBJ1-6; 7 nucleotides agree with TRBD1. CDR1 is LGHNA, CDR2 YNFKEQ, per germline. The CDR3 totals 14 residues. Trimming took 2 bases from V and 12 from J; bases not matched to a gene: 7. CDR3 bases: TGTGCCAGCAGCCAATTGACAGGGCCATTACCCCTCCACTTT. This encodes CASSQLTGPLPLHF.

The genes are TRBV6-4 and TRBJ2-1; TRBD1 agrees at 11 bases. Trimming at V came to 6 bases and at J to 9 bases, leaving 7 bases not matched to a gene. CDR1 is MRHNA and CDR2 is SNTAGT in the germline V gene. The CDR3 sequence is 14 residues long. The CDR3 DNA reads TGTGCCAGCAGCCCCGGGACAGGGGGTATTGAGCAGTTCTTC. Its translation: CASSPGTGGIEQFF.

This clonotype was counted a few times. The chain employs TRBV9 and TRBJ1-4, with 9 bases that match TRBD1. With 2 bases clipped from V and 8 bases from J, the junction kept 4 bases outside the gene matches. The CDR3 consists of 14 residues. Per the germline V gene, CDR1 is SGDLS and CDR2 is YYNGEE. CDR3 sequence: CASSVGDRVEKLFF. The DNA for the CDR3 is TGTGCCAGCAGCGTGGGGGACAGGGTCGAAAAACTGTTTTTT.

The V and J genes are TRBV10-3 and TRBJ2-7, with a weak D call TRBD2 (5 bases). Germline values: CDR1 ENHRY, CDR2 SYGVKD. Trimming removed 4 bases from V and 0 bases from J, with 7 bases in between. CDR3 length: 13 residues. CDR3 residues: CAISVGISYEQYF. The CDR3 region has the DNA TGTGCCATCAGTGTCGGGATCTCCTACGAGCAGTACTTC.

The chain uses TRBV7-2 and TRBJ1-1; D uncertain. This CDR3 spans 12 amino acids. Germline V lookup: CDR1 SGHTA, CDR2 FQGNSA. V shed 2 bases and J shed 6 bases, with 7 bases lying between them. The CDR3 sequence: CASSLTIPEAFF. Here the CDR3 DNA reads TGTGCCAGCAGCTTAACGATACCTGAAGCTTTCTTT.

This rearrangement joins TRBV2 to TRBJ2-2, with a tentative D call TRBD1 (7 bases). This CDR3 region has 14 residues. The V gene's germline CDR1 is SNHLY and CDR2 FYNNEI. V was pared by 11 bases and J by 6 bases, with 19 bases between. CDR3 protein: CAFRGDIASGELFF. The CDR3 DNA sequence: TGTGCCTTCAGGGGGGACATCGCTTCCGGGGAGCTGTTTTTT.